This is a list of T cell receptor beta chains from one sample in a study of synovial regulatory T cells in juvenile arthritis. Profiled with immunoSEQ multiplex PCR; TCRdb holds only in-frame clones, not every one. This repertoire includes roughly 9,200 clones. The sample consisted of Treg cells from blood. The source of these receptors is a donor younger than 30 with juvenile idiopathic arthritis. The CDR3 runs from the conserved cysteine through the conserved F or W.

TRBV6-5	TRBJ1-3	CASSSGKDGNTIYF
TRBV19	TRBJ1-1	CASSIGGGVGNTEAFF
TRBV28	TRBJ2-7	CASRGLTPYEQYF
TRBV11-2	TRBJ2-1	CASSLDSEQFF
TRBV19	TRBJ1-1	CASSIGFVANTEAFF
TRBV30	TRBJ1-1	CAWSHLRGKNTEAFF
TRBV5-1	TRBJ2-3	CASSSTTHGRDTQYF
TRBV11-2	TRBJ1-4	CASSPGRQVNEKLFF
TRBV7-9	TRBJ1-4	CASSGRGYEKLFF
TRBV18	TRBJ2-7	CASSPWVSDSLYEQYF
TRBV28	TRBJ2-5	CASSPSGMETQYF
TRBV11-3	TRBJ2-2	CASSSLTGGELFF
TRBV6-5	TRBJ1-1	CASNQGWEAFF